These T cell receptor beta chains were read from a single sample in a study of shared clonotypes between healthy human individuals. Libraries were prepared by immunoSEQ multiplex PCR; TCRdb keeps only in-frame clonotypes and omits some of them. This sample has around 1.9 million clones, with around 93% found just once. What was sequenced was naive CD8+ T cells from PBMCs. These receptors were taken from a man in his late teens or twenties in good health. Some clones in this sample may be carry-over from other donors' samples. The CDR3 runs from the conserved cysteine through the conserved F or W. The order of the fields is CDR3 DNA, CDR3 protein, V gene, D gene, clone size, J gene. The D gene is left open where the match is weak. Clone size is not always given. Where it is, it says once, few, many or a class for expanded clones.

TGTGCCAGCAGCTCAGGAGCGGGAGATGGGAGGACCCAGTACTTC,CASSSGAGDGRTQYF,TRBV11-2,TRBD2,-,TRBJ2-5
TGTGCCAGCAGTTTGGGGACTAGCCACGAGCAGTACTTC,CASSLGTSHEQYF,TRBV27,TRBD2,-,TRBJ2-7
TGCGCCAGCAGCCAAGGTGAGAGTCTGAACACTGAAGCTTTCTTT,CASSQGESLNTEAFF,TRBV4-1,-,-,TRBJ1-1
TGTGCCAGCAGGTCCAGGACAGGGGACGGCACCGGGGAGCTGTTTTTT,CASRSRTGDGTGELFF,TRBV6-6,TRBD1,-,TRBJ2-2
TGTGCCAGCAGCCGGGGCGGTCGGGAGACCCAGTACTTC,CASSRGGRETQYF,TRBV13,-,-,TRBJ2-5
TGTGCCAGCAGCTCACTCGGGGGGAGGGTAGCCTATGGCTACACCTTC,CASSSLGGRVAYGYTF,TRBV7-2,-,-,TRBJ1-2
TGTGCCAGCAGCGAGGACAGGGGACGTAACTATGGCTACACCTTC,CASSEDRGRNYGYTF,TRBV9,TRBD1,-,TRBJ1-2
TGTGCCAGCAGCTTACTTGAACAGGTGGATGGCTACACCTTC,CASSLLEQVDGYTF,TRBV7-9,-,once,TRBJ1-2
TGTGCCAGCAGCTTAGACAGGGGGCTGGGTGAAGCTTTCTTT,CASSLDRGLGEAFF,TRBV7-9,TRBD1,-,TRBJ1-1
TGTGCCACCAGCAGTCCTGGGACAGGGAACCCAGATACGCAGTATTTT,CATSSPGTGNPDTQYF,TRBV15,TRBD1,-,TRBJ2-3
TGTGCCAGCAGCTGGAACTTGGTCGGAACTACCTACGAGCAGTACTTC,CASSWNLVGTTYEQYF,TRBV5-5,-,-,TRBJ2-7
TGCAGCGTTGGACAGGAAACGTGGTCCTACGAGCAGTACTTC,CSVGQETWSYEQYF,TRBV29-1,-,-,TRBJ2-7
TGTGCCAGTAGTCCTATACTCGGACTACTAGCCAAAAACATTCAGTACTTC,CASSPILGLLAKNIQYF,TRBV19,-,once,TRBJ2-4
TGTGCCAGCAGCTGGACTAGCGTTGGCGGGGAGCTGTTTTTT,CASSWTSVGGELFF,TRBV7-9,TRBD2,-,TRBJ2-2
TGTGCCAGCAGCCTACCGGGGGCCTACGAGCAGTACTTC,CASSLPGAYEQYF,TRBV28,-,-,TRBJ2-7
TGCAGCGTTGGTACGGGGGCTAAGGAGACTGAAGCTTTCTTT,CSVGTGAKETEAFF,TRBV29-1,-,-,TRBJ1-1
TGCGCCAGCAGTGACGGGACTAGCGGGTACAATGAGCAGTTCTTC,CASSDGTSGYNEQFF,TRBV10-1,TRBD2,-,TRBJ2-1
TGTGCCAGTAGTGCGTCTAGCGGGGAGAACACCGGGGAGCTGTTTTTT,CASSASSGENTGELFF,TRBV19,TRBD2,-,TRBJ2-2
TGTGCCAGCAGCCAATATAGCGGGAGTTCCTACGAGCAGTACTTC,CASSQYSGSSYEQYF,TRBV4-2,TRBD2,-,TRBJ2-7
TGTGCCAGCAGCTTACTCGACGGAACCTACGAGCAGTACTTC,CASSLLDGTYEQYF,TRBV7-9,-,-,TRBJ2-7
TGTGCCAGCAGGGAGCGGGGTAGCTCCTACAATGAGCAGTTCTTC,CASRERGSSYNEQFF,TRBV27,TRBD2,-,TRBJ2-1
TGTGCCAGCAGCCCCTCCCCGAAAGCAGGGCCCACAGATACGCAGTATTTT,CASSPSPKAGPTDTQYF,TRBV9,-,-,TRBJ2-3
TGTGCCAGCAGTCCTCAGGGGTTGAGGACAGATACGCAGTATTTT,CASSPQGLRTDTQYF,TRBV6-5,-,-,TRBJ2-3
TGTGCCAGCAGTGAATCCGGGGTGAACACTGAAGCTTTCTTT,CASSESGVNTEAFF,TRBV6-1,-,-,TRBJ1-1
TGCGCCAGCAGCCAAGACGCAGCGGGAGCCTCCTACGAGCAGTACTTC,CASSQDAAGASYEQYF,TRBV4-1,TRBD2,-,TRBJ2-7
TGCGCCAGCAGTGCCGGGACAGGGGGGTCCGAGCAGTACTTC,CASSAGTGGSEQYF,TRBV10-2,TRBD1,-,TRBJ2-7
TGTGCCAGCAGCTCCTCGGGGGCTTACAATGAGCAGTTCTTC,CASSSSGAYNEQFF,TRBV5-4,-,-,TRBJ2-1
TGTGCCAGCAGGGAATCGCCGGGACTAGCCTACAATGAGCAGTTCTTC,CASRESPGLAYNEQFF,TRBV7-2,TRBD2,-,TRBJ2-1
TGTGCCAGTAGTATAGGGGGTACAGGGGACGAGCAGTACTTC,CASSIGGTGDEQYF,TRBV19,TRBD1,-,TRBJ2-7
TGTGCCAGTAGTCCGATCCGACAGGGGGCATTGGACACTGAAGCTTTCTTT,CASSPIRQGALDTEAFF,TRBV19,TRBD1,-,TRBJ1-1
TGTGCCAGCAGCTTGAGCCTGACAGGGAACACTGAAGCTTTCTTT,CASSLSLTGNTEAFF,TRBV5-4,-,-,TRBJ1-1
TGTGCCAGCAGTTACTCAGATACGCAGTATTTT,CASSYSDTQYF,TRBV6-6,-,-,TRBJ2-3
TGTGCCAGCAGTTTCCTGACACCCGCCAGCTCCTACGAGCAGTACTTC,CASSFLTPASSYEQYF,TRBV27,-,-,TRBJ2-7
TGTGCCAGCAGCGCGGGGAACCGGGGCTCTGGGGCCAACGTCCTGACTTTC,CASSAGNRGSGANVLTF,TRBV9,-,-,TRBJ2-6
TGTGCCAGCAGCTTAATCGACAGGGGGGGTGAGCAGTTCTTC,CASSLIDRGGEQFF,TRBV11-1,TRBD1,-,TRBJ2-1
TGTGCCAGCAGTTCGCGGGATAAGGGCTCCAATGAGCAGTTCTTC,CASSSRDKGSNEQFF,TRBV27,-,-,TRBJ2-1
TGTGCCAGCAGTGACGCCGTTTGGGTGAACACTGAAGCTTTCTTT,CASSDAVWVNTEAFF,TRBV2,-,-,TRBJ1-1
TGTGCCAGCAGGGGGTCCATGAACACTGAAGCTTTCTTT,CASRGSMNTEAFF,TRBV19,TRBD1,-,TRBJ1-1
TGTGCCACCCTCGACCCCCAGGGCGGAAACTATGGCTACACCTTC,CATLDPQGGNYGYTF,TRBV19,-,-,TRBJ1-2
TGTGCCAGTAAGTTTAGGACAGAGATTAACTATGGCTACACCTTC,CASKFRTEINYGYTF,TRBV19,-,-,TRBJ1-2
TGTGCCAGCAGCGTAGGAAGGGGTGAACACACTGAAGCTTTCTTT,CASSVGRGEHTEAFF,TRBV9,-,-,TRBJ1-1